This is a list of T cell receptor beta chains from one sample in a study of blood T cell repertoires in COVID-19. Sequenced by immunoSEQ multiplex PCR; TCRdb stores in-frame clones only, minus some. The data contain about 250,000 clones, around four fifths of them seen just once; the ten biggest clones take up roughly 4%. The material sequenced was peripheral blood. Every receptor here comes from a woman aged 40-49 years with active or convalescent COVID-19. The CDR3 runs from the conserved cysteine through the conserved F or W. D genes are given only for firm matches. Only some rows state a clone size, as once, few, many or a class for expanded clones.

>NA|NA|TRBJ2-2|TRBV4-1
CASSLRSNPGELFF
TGCGCCAGCAGCCTTCGGAGTAATCCCGGGGAGCTGTTTTTT
>NA|NA|TRBJ2-1|TRBV20-1
CSASSPGAGVHEQFF
TGCAGTGCTAGTTCTCCAGGGGCCGGCGTGCATGAGCAGTTCTTC
>NA|NA|TRBJ1-4|TRBV30
CAGRDNTWEKLFF
TGTGCCGGACGGGACAACACCTGGGAAAAACTGTTTTTT
>NA|NA|TRBJ1-2|TRBV5-6
CASSSGGGYTF
TGTGCCAGCAGCTCTGGGGGCGGCTACACCTTC
>NA|NA|TRBJ2-2|TRBV11-2
CASSQMRGSGELFF
TGTGCCAGCAGCCAAATGAGGGGGTCCGGGGAGCTGTTTTTT
>NA|NA|TRBJ1-4|TRBV12-3/TRBV12-4
CASNRDSNEKLFF
TGTGCCAGCAACCGGGACTCTAATGAAAAACTGTTTTTT
>TRBD1|NA|TRBJ1-1|TRBV9
CASSVGTGQGYTEAFF
TGTGCCAGCAGCGTAGGAACGGGACAGGGGTACACTGAAGCTTTCTTT
>TRBD1|NA|TRBJ2-5|TRBV7-9
CASSPGGSSRETQYF
TGTGCCAGCAGCCCAGGGGGCTCATCTAGAGAGACCCAGTACTTC
>TRBD2|NA|TRBJ2-2|TRBV6-4
CASTRSGLEYGGELFF
TGTGCCAGCACTAGATCGGGACTAGAATACGGCGGGGAGCTGTTTTTT
>NA|NA|TRBJ2-7|TRBV3-1/TRBV3-2
CASSQDRSYEQYF
TGTGCCAGCAGCCAAGATCGTTCCTACGAGCAGTACTTC
>NA|few|TRBJ1-1|TRBV7-6
CASSLGKHRVAEEAFF
TGTGCCAGCAGCTTAGGCAAACACAGGGTTGCGGAGGAAGCTTTCTTT